The 10 T cell receptor beta chains reported below all come from one sample, sequenced in a study of blood T cell repertoires in COVID-19. This table comes from immunoSEQ multiplex PCR, and its TCRdb copy is limited to in-frame clones, with some not included. The data show under 200,000 clones, 70% to 90% seen once. The sequencing sample was made of peripheral blood. The receptors originated from a woman between 45 and 60 years old with COVID-19, enrolled during active disease.

V usage is TRBV3-1 (or the pseudogene TRBV3-2) and J usage is TRBJ2-1, with D unresolved. V gave up 1 base and J gave up 4 bases, with 11 bases separating them. The CDR3 loop spans 15 amino acids. The germline V gene encodes CDR1 LGHDT and CDR2 YNNKEL (reference sequence). CDR3 nucleotide sequence: TGTGCCAGCAGCCAAGTACGCGATTTATACAATGAGCAGTTCTTC. Its protein is CASSQVRDLYNEQFF.

This clone appeared once. Written as DNA, the CDR3 is TGCAGCGTCCTGGCCGGGGGGCGAAATGAGCAGTTCTTC. This translates into CSVLAGGRNEQFF. The genes are TRBV29-1 and TRBJ2-1; possibly TRBD2 for D (7 bases). The CDR3 length is 13 residues. The V end lost 6 bases, the J end lost 7 bases, and 16 bases lay between the germline ends. CDR1 SQVTM and CDR2 ANQGSEA come from the germline V gene.

This chain joins TRBV3-1 (or the pseudogene TRBV3-2) and TRBJ1-2; D is unclear. The CDR3 totals 16 residues. Germline-derived CDR1 and CDR2 are LGHDT and YNNKEL (reference sequence). The V end lost 0 bases, the J end lost 7 bases, and 18 bases lay between the germline ends. CDR3 coding DNA: TGTGCCAGCAGCCAAGAGGGAGTAGCGTCCAGCCTTGGCTACACCTTC. Encoded protein: CASSQEGVASSLGYTF.

The rearrangement joins TRBV11-3 to TRBJ2-2; perhaps TRBD1 as D (5 bases). Germline assignment: CDR1 SGHNT and CDR2 YENEEA. Trimming cost V 0 bases and J 6 bases, with 17 bases left between them. CDR3 size: 17 residues. CDR3 DNA sequence: TGTGCCAGCAGCTTAGATCTTGGGGCCGCAGGTTCCGGGGAGCTGTTTTTT. It yields the protein CASSLDLGAAGSGELFF.

The chain joins TRBV10-3 to TRBJ2-3; TRBD2 agrees at 13 bases. The CDR3 runs 15 residues. Germline V gene sequence: CDR1 ENHRY, CDR2 SYGVKD. V shed 2 bases and J 8 bases; nucleotides not matched to a gene: 4. The DNA of the CDR3 is TGTGCCATCAGTGAGACTAGCGGGGGGGAAGGTACGCAGTATTTT. Encoded protein: CAISETSGGEGTQYF.

The V and J genes are TRBV9 and TRBJ1-4, with a weak D call TRBD1 (5 bases). In germline, CDR1 is SGDLS, CDR2 YYNGEE. The CDR3 totals 15 residues. V was trimmed by 3 bases and J by 8 bases, leaving 17 bases between them. The CDR3: CASSASRVRGEKLFF. CDR3 nucleotides: TGTGCCAGCAGCGCGTCCAGGGTGCGGGGGGAAAAACTGTTTTTT.

The chain has TRBV4-1 and TRBJ2-7; 10 bases are a match to TRBD1. In germline, CDR1 is MGHRA, CDR2 YSYEKL. V shed 4 bases, J shed 6 bases, and the junction held 9 bases outside the gene matches. The CDR3 is made up of 15 amino acids. The CDR3 sequence: CASSRAGTGAGEQYF. The DNA for the CDR3 is TGCGCCAGCAGCCGCGCGGGGACAGGGGCCGGCGAGCAGTACTTC.

This clone has only one observation. The chain joins TRBV18 to TRBJ2-7; D gene uncertain. V lost 0 bases to trimming and J lost 2 bases, with 11 bases between them. The CDR3 extends over 15 amino acids. Germline lookup yields CDR1 KGHSH and CDR2 LQKENI. CDR3 in DNA: TGTGCCAGCTCACCACCGTTACCAGGCGCCTACGAGCAGTACTTC. It codes for CASSPPLPGAYEQYF.

The chain joins TRBV5-1 to TRBJ1-2, with a weak D call TRBD1 (6 bases). V lost 4 bases and J 7 bases, leaving 11 bases between the germline ends. Germline CDR1 and CDR2: SGHRS and YFSETQ. The CDR3 is 12 amino acids. CDR3: CASSPGEGGYTF. Written as DNA, the CDR3 is TGCGCCAGCAGCCCAGGGGAGGGTGGCTACACCTTC.

This chain joins TRBV2 and TRBJ1-2; maybe TRBD1 (5 bases). The germline V and J ends were trimmed by 4 bases and 4 bases, with 10 bases remaining between them. Per the germline V gene, CDR1 is SNHLY and CDR2 is FYNNEI. The CDR3 is made up of 13 amino acids. CDR3 protein: CASSGQIIYGYTF. CDR3 sequence (DNA): TGTGCCAGCAGTGGACAGATTATCTATGGCTACACCTTC.